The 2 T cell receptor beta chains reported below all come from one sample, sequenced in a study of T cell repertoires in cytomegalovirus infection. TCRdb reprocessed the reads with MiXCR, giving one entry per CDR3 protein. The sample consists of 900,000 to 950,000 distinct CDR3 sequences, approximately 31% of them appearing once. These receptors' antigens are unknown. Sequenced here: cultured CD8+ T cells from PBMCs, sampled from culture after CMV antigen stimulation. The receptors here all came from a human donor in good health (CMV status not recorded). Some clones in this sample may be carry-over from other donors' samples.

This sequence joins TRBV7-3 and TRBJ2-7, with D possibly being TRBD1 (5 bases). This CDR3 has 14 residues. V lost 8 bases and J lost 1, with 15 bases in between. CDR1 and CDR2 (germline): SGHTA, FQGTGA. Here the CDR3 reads CASGHGAVSYEQYF. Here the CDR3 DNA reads TGTGCCAGCGGTCATGGGGCGGTATCCTACGAGCAGTACTTC.

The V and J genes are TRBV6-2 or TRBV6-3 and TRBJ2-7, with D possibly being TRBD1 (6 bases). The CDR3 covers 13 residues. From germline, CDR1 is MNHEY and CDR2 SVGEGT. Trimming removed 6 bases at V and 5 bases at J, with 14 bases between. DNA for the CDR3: TGTGCCAGCAGCCCGCAGGGGTTTAACGAGCAGTACGTC. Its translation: CASSPQGFNEQYV.